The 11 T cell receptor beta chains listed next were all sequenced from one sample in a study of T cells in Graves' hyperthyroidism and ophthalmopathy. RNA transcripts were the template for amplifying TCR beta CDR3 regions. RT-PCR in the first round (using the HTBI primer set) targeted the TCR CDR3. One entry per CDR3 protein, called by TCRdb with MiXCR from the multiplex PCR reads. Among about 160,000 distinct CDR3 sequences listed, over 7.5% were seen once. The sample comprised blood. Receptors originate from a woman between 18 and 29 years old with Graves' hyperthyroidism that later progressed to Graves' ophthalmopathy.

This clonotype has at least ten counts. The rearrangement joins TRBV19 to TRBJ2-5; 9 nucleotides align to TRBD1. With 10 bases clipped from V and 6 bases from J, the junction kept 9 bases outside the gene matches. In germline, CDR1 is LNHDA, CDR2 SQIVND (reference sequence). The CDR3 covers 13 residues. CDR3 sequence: CATSPTGGKTQYF. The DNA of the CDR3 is TGTGCCACCTCCCCGACAGGGGGAAAGACCCAGTACTTC.

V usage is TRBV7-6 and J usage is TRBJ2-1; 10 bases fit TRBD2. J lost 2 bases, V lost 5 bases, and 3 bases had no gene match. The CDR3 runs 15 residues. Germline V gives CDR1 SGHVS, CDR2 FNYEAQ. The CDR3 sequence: CASSSSGGAYNEQFF. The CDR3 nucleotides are TGTGCCAGCAGCAGCAGCGGGGGGGCCTACAATGAGCAGTTCTTC.

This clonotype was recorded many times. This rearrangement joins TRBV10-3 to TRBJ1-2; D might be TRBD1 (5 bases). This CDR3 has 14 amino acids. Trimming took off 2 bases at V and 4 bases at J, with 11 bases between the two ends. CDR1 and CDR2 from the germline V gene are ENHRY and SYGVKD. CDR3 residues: CAISETKTAYGYTF. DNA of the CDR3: TGTGCCATCAGTGAGACGAAGACAGCCTATGGCTACACCTTC.

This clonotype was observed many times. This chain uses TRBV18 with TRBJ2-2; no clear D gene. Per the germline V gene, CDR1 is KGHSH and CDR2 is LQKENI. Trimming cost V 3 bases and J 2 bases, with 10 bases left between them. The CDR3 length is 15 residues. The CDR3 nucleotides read TGTGCCAGCTCACCCGTCATCGTAAACACCGGGGAGCTGTTTTTT. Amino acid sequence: CASSPVIVNTGELFF.

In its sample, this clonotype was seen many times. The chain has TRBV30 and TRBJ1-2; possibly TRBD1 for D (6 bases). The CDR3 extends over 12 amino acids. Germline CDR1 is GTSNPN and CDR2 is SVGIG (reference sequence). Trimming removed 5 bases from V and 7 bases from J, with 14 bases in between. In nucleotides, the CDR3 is TGTGCCTGGTCCGGGACAACCCCTGGCTACACCTTC. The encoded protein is CAWSGTTPGYTF.

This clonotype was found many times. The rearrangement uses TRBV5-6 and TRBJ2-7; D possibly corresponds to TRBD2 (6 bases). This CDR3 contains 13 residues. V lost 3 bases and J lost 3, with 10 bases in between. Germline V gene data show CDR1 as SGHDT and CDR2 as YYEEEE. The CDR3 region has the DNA TGTGCCAGCAGCTGGGGGGTCGACTACGAGCAGTACTTC. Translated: CASSWGVDYEQYF.

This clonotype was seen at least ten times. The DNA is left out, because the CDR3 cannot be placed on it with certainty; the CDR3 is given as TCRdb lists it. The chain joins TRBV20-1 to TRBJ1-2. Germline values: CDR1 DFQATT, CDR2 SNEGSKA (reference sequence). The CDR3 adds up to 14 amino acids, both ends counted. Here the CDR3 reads CSARVFGSDYGYTF.

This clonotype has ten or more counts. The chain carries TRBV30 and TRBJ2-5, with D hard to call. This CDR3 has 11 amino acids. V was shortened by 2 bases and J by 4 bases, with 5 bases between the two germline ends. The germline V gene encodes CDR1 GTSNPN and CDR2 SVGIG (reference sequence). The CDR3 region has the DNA TGTGCCTGGAGTTCACGAGAGACCCAGTACTTC. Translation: CAWSSRETQYF.

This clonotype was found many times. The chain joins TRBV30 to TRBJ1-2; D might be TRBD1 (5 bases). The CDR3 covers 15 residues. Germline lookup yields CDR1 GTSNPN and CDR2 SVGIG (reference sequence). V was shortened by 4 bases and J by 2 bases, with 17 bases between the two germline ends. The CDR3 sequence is CAWTRTGTQNYGYTF. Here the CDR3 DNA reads TGTGCCTGGACGCGAACCGGGACTCAGAACTATGGCTACACCTTC.

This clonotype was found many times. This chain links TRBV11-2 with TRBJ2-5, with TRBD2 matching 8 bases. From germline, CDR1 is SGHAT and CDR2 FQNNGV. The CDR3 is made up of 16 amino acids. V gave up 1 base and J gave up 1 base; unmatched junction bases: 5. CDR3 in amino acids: CASSLGAGGPQETQYF. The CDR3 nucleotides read TGTGCCAGCAGCTTAGGGGCGGGGGGCCCCCAAGAGACCCAGTACTTC.

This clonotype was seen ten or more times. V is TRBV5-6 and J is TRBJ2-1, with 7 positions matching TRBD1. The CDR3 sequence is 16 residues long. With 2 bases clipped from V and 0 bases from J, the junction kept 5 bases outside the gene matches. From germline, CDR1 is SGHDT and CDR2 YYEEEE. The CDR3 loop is CASSFEDRRSYNEQFF. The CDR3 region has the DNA TGTGCCAGCAGCTTTGAGGACAGGCGCTCCTACAATGAGCAGTTCTTC.